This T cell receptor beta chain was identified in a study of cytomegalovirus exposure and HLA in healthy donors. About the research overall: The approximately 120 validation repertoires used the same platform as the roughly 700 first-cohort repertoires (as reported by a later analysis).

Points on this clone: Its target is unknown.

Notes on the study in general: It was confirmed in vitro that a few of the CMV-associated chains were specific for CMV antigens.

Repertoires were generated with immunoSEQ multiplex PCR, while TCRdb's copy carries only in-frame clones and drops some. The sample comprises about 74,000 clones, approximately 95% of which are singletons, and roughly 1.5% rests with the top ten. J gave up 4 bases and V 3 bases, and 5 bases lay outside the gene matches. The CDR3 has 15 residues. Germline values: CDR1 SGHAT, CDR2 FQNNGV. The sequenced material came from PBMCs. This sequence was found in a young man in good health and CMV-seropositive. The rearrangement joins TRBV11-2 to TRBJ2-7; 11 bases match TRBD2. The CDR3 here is CASSLTSGNRYEQYF. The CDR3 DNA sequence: TGTGCCAGCAGCTTGACTAGCGGGAATCGGTACGAGCAGTACTTC.